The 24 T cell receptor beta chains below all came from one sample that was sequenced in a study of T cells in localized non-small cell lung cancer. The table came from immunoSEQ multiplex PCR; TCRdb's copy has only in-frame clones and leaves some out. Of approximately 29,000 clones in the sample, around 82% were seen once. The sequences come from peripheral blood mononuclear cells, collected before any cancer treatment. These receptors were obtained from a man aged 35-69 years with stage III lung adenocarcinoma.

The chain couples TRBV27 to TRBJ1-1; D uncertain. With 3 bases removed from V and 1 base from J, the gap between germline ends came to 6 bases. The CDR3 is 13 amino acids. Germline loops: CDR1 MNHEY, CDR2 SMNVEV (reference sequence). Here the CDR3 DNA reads TGTGCCAGCAGTTTTAGCAGGAACACTGAAGCTTTCTTT. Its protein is CASSFSRNTEAFF.

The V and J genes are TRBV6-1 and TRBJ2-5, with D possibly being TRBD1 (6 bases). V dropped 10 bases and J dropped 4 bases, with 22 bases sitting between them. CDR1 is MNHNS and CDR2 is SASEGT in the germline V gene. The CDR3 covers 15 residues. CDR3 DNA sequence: TGTGCCACGGATTACAGTCGAACAGGGCGAGAGACCCAGTACTTC. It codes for CATDYSRTGRETQYF.

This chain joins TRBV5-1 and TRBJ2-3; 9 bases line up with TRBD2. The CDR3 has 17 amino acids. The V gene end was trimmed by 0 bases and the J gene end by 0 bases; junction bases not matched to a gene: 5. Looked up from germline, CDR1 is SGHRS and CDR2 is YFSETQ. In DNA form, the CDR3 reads TGCGCCAGCAGCTTGGAGCTAGCGGGACCTAGCACAGATACGCAGTATTTT. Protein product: CASSLELAGPSTDTQYF. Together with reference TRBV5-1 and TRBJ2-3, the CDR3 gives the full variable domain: KAGVTQTPRYLIKTRGQQVTLSCSPISGHRSVSWYQQTPGQGLQFLFEYFSETQRNKGNFPGRFSGRQFSNSRSEMNVSTLELGDSALYLCASSLELAGPSTDTQYFGPGTRLTVL.

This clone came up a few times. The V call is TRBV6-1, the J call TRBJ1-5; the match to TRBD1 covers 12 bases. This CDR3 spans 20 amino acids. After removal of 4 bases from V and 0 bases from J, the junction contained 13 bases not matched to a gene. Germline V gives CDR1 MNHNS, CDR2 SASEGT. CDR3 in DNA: TGTGCCAGCAGTGTGGATTCCGGGACAGGGGGCCAATATAGCAATCAGCCCCAGCATTTT. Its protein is CASSVDSGTGGQYSNQPQHF.

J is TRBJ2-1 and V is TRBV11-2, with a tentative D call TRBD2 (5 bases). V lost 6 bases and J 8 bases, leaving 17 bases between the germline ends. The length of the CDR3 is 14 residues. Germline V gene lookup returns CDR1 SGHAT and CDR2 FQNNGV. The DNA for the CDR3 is TGTGCCAGCAGTCTTCGAGGGTCCCGAGATGAGCAGTTCTTC. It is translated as CASSLRGSRDEQFF.

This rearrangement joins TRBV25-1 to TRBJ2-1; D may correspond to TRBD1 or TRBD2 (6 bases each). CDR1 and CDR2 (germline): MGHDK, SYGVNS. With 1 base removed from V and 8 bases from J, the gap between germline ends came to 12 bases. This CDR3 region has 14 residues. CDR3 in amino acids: CASSEWGAEDEQFF. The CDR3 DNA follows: TGTGCCAGCAGTGAATGGGGGGCAGAGGATGAGCAGTTCTTC. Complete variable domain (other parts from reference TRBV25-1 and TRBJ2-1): EADIYQTPRYLVIGTGKKITLECSQTMGHDKMYWYQQDPGMELHLIHYSYGVNSTEKGDLSSESTVSRIRTEHFPLTLESARPSHTSQYLCASSEWGAEDEQFFGPGTRLTVL.

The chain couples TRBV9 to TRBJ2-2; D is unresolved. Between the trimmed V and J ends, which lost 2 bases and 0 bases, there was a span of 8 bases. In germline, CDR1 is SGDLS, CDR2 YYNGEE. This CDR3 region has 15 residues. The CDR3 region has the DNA TGTGCCAGCAGCGTCGGCGGCACGAACACCGGGGAGCTGTTTTTT. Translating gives CASSVGGTNTGELFF.

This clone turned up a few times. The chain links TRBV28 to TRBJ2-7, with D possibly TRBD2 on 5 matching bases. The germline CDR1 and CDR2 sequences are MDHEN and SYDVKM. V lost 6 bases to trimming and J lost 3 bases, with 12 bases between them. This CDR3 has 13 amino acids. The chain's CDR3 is CASRSPGYYEQYF. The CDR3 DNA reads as TGTGCCAGCAGATCCCCGGGGTACTACGAGCAGTACTTC. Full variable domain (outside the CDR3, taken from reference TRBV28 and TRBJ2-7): DVKVTQSSRYLVKRTGEKVFLECVQDMDHENMFWYRQDPGLGLRLIYFSYDVKMKEKGDIPEGYSVSREKKERFSLILESASTNQTSMYLCASRSPGYYEQYFGPGTRLTVT.

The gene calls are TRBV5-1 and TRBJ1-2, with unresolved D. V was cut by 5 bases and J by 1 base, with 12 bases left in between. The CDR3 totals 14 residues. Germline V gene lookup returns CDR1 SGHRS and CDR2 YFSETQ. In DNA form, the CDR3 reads TGCGCCAGCAGATTACAGCCCGATAACTATGGCTACACCTTC. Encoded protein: CASRLQPDNYGYTF.

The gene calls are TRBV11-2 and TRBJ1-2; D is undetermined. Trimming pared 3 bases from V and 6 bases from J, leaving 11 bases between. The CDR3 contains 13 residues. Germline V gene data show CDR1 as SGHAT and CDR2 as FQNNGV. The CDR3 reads CASSFRAANGYTF. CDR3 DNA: TGTGCCAGCAGCTTTCGGGCTGCTAATGGCTACACCTTC.

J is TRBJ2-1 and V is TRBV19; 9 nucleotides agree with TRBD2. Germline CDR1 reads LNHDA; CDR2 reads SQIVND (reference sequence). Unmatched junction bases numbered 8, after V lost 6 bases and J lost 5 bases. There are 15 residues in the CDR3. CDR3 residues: CASRISTSGHNEQFF. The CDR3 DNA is TGTGCCAGTAGAATTTCGACTAGCGGCCACAATGAGCAGTTCTTC.

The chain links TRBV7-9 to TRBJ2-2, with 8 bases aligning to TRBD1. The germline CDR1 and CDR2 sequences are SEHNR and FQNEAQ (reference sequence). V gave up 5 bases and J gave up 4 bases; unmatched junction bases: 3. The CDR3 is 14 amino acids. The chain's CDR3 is CASSRTGSTGELFF. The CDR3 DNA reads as TGTGCCAGCAGCAGGACAGGGTCCACCGGGGAGCTGTTTTTT. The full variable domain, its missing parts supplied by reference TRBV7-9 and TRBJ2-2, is DTGVSQNPRHKITKRGQNVTFRCDPISEHNRLYWYRQTLGQGPEFLTYFQNEAQLEKSRLLSDRFSAERPKGSFSTLEIQRTEQGDSAMYLCASSRTGSTGELFFGEGSRLTVL.

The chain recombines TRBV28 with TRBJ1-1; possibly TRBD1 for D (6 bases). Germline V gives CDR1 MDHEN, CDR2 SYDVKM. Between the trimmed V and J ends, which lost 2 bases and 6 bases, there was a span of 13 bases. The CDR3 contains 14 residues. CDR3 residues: CASSLGGGAAEAFF. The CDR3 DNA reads TGTGCCAGCAGTTTAGGGGGGGGCGCGGCTGAAGCTTTCTTT.

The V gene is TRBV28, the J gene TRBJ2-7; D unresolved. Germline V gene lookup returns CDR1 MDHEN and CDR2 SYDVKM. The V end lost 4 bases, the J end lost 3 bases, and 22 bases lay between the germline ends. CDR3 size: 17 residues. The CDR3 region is CASSSPYSLRLSYEQYF. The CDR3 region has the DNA TGTGCCAGCAGTTCCCCCTACAGTCTTCGCCTCAGCTACGAGCAGTACTTC.

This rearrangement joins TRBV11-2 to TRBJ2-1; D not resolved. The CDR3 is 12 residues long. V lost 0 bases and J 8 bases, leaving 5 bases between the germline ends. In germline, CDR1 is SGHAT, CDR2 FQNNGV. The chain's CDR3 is CASSLEYYEQFF. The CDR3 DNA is TGTGCCAGCAGCTTAGAATATTATGAGCAGTTCTTC. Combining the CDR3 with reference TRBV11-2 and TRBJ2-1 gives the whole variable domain EAGVAQSPRYKIIEKRQSVAFWCNPISGHATLYWYQQILGQGPKLLIQFQNNGVVDDSQLPKDRFSAERLKGVDSTLKIQPAKLEDSAVYLCASSLEYYEQFFGPGTRLTVL.

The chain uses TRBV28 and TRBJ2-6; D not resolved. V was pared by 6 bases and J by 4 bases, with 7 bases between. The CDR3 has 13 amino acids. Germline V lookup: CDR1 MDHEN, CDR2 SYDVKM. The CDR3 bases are TGTGCCAGCAGCAAGTCGGGGGCCAACGTCCTGACTTTC. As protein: CASSKSGANVLTF.

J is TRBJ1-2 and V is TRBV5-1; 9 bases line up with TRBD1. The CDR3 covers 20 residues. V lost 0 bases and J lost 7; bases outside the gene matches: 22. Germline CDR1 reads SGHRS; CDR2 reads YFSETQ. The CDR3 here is CASSLGGAGQGSLNASGYTF. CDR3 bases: TGCGCCAGCAGCTTGGGGGGCGCCGGACAGGGGAGCTTAAATGCGTCTGGCTACACCTTC.

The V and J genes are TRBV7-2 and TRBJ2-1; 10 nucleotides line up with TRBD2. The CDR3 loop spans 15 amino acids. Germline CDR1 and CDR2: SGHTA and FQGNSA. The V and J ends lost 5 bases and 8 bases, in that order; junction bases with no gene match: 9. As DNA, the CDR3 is TGTGCCAGCAGCATCAATAGCGGGAGGACCTATGAGCAGTTCTTC. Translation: CASSINSGRTYEQFF.

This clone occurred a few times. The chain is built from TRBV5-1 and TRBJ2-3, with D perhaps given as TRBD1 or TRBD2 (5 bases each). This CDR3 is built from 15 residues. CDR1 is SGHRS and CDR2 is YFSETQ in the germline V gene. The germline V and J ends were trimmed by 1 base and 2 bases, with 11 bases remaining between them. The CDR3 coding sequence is TGCGCCAGCAGCTTGAACGGGGCCCCCACAGATACGCAGTATTTT. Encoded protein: CASSLNGAPTDTQYF.

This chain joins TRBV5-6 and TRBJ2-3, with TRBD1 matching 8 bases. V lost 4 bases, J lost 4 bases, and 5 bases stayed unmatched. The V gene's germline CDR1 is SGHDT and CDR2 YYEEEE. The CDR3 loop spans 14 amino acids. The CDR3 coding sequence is TGTGCCAGCAGCGCGGGACAGGCAGCAGATACGCAGTATTTT. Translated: CASSAGQAADTQYF.

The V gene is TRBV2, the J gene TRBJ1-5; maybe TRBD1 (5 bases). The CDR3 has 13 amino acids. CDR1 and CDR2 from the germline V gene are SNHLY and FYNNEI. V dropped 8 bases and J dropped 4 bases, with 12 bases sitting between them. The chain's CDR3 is CASQRDWNQPQHF. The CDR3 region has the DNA TGTGCCAGCCAAAGGGACTGGAATCAGCCCCAGCATTTT.

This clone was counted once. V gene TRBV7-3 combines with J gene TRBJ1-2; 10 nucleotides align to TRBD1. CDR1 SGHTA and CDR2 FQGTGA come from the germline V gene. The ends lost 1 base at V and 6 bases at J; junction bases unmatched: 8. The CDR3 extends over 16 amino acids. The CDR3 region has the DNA TGTGCCAGCAGCTTAAATGGCCCCGGGACAGGGGATGGCTACACCTTC. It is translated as CASSLNGPGTGDGYTF.

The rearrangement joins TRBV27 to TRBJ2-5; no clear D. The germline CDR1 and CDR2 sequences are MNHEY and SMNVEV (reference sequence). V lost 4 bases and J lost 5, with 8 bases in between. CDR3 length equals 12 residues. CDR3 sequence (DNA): TGTGCCAGCAGTTCCCTCGGGGAGACCCAGTACTTC. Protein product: CASSSLGETQYF.

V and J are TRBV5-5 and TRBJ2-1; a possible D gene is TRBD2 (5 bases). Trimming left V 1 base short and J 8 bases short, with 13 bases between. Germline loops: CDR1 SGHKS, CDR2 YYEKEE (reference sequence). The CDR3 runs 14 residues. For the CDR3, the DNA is TGTGCCAGCAGCTTGCCCGGTAGCGCTCATGAGCAGTTCTTC. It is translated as CASSLPGSAHEQFF.